The next 26 T cell receptor beta chains were all read from a single sample in a study of identical twins. MiXCR, run by TCRdb on the 5' RACE reads, gives a single entry per CDR3 protein. The top ten clones hold under 0.35% of a sample with roughly 1,500,000 distinct CDR3 sequences, about 31% of them seen once. The sample comprised cord blood. The receptor source for this set is a newborn girl in good health.

This clonotype was seen more than once but under ten times. V is TRBV7-9 and J is TRBJ1-2; 8 bases match TRBD1. Germline V gene lookup returns CDR1 SEHNR and CDR2 FQNEAQ (reference sequence). V shed 7 bases, J shed 5 bases, and the junction held 9 bases outside the gene matches. CDR3 length equals 14 residues. CDR3 DNA: TGTGCCAGCACCTCGGACAGGGTTGGGTATGGCTACACCTTC. This sequence encodes CASTSDRVGYGYTF.

This clonotype showed up many times. The V call is TRBV6-6, the J call TRBJ1-1; tentative D call: TRBD1 (5 bases). Germline assignment: CDR1 MNHNY and CDR2 SVGAGI (reference sequence). V was trimmed by 6 bases and J by 1 base, leaving 12 bases between them. The CDR3 extends over 14 amino acids. CDR3 loop: CASRSGTGNTEAFF. In DNA form, the CDR3 reads TGTGCCAGCAGATCCGGGACGGGGAACACTGAAGCTTTCTTT.

This clonotype occurred a few times. One junction end disagrees with the germline gene, perhaps due to a read error. The CDR3 loop is CACRHLQSQETQYF. CDR3 bases: TGTGCCTGCAGGCACCTACAGTCCCAAGAGACCCAGTACTTC. The gene calls are TRBV27 and TRBJ2-5; D not resolved. Germline V gives CDR1 MNHEY, CDR2 SMNVEV (reference sequence). This CDR3 has 14 amino acids.

A few counts support this clonotype. V is TRBV20-1 and J is TRBJ2-3; 9 bases align to TRBD1. The trim removed 4 bases at V and 2 bases at J, leaving 10 bases unmatched. The CDR3 extends over 16 amino acids. Germline V gives CDR1 DFQATT, CDR2 SNEGSKA (reference sequence). DNA of the CDR3: TGCAGTGCTAACCCCGGGACAGGGATAGCCACAGATACGCAGTATTTT. Amino acid sequence: CSANPGTGIATDTQYF.

Turning to this clonotype: A much larger clone differs by one base, so this may be a read error. This chain connects TRBV14 to TRBJ2-5, with 11 bases identical to TRBD2. J lost 11 bases, V lost 1 base, and 9 bases had no gene match. This CDR3 region has 15 residues. CDR1 is SGHDN and CDR2 is FVKESK in the germline V gene. For the CDR3, the DNA is TGTGCCAGCAGCCAAGGACTAGCGGGGACGGATGAGCAGTACTTC. Its protein product is CASSQGLAGTDEQYF.

The chain has TRBV7-9 and TRBJ2-4; D gene unclear. Deletions cut 5 bases from V and 0 bases from J, with 23 bases between. Germline CDR1 reads SEHNR; CDR2 reads FQNEAQ (reference sequence). This CDR3 spans 19 amino acids. The CDR3 region is CASSHPRGSEMLAKNIQYF. In nucleotides, the CDR3 is TGTGCCAGCAGCCACCCCCGTGGCTCCGAAATGCTAGCCAAAAACATTCAGTACTTC.

This clonotype turned up a few times. This chain connects TRBV6-1 to TRBJ2-7; 9 nucleotides line up with TRBD2. Germline CDR1 MNHNS, CDR2 SASEGT. The CDR3 is made up of 15 amino acids. V was pared by 6 bases and J by 2 bases, with 8 bases of the junction left unmatched. CDR3: CASRRETSGTYEQYF. DNA for the CDR3: TGTGCCAGCAGAAGGGAGACTAGCGGTACCTACGAGCAGTACTTC.

The chain uses TRBV20-1 and TRBJ2-7; 8 bases are shared with TRBD2. Germline-derived CDR1 and CDR2 are DFQATT and SNEGSKA (reference sequence). J lost 2 bases, V lost 4 bases, and 13 bases had no gene match. The CDR3 has 16 amino acids. CDR3: CSAIHIGGTRPYEQYF. The CDR3 coding sequence is TGCAGTGCTATCCACATAGGGGGGACTAGGCCCTACGAGCAGTACTTC.

There are a few counts of this clonotype. The chain couples TRBV3-1 to TRBJ2-7; D uncertain. The CDR3 contains 13 residues. Trimming removed 3 bases from V and 3 bases from J, with 9 bases in between. The germline CDR1 and CDR2 sequences are LGHDT and YNNKEL (reference sequence). The DNA for the CDR3 is TGTGCCAGCAGCCAGACGGGCCTCTACGAGCAGTACTTC. Translated, it gives CASSQTGLYEQYF.

The chain combines TRBV7-6 with TRBJ2-5; TRBD2 matches at 7 bases. Germline CDR1 is SGHVS and CDR2 is FNYEAQ. Trimming removed 2 bases from V and 11 bases from J; junction bases left unmatched: 23. This CDR3 has 18 residues. CDR3 amino acids: CASSLNPPSGSSYNEQYF. The CDR3 region has the DNA TGTGCCAGCAGCTTAAACCCGCCTAGCGGTAGCTCCTACAATGAGCAGTACTTC. Drawing the rest from reference TRBV7-6 and TRBJ2-5, the complete variable domain is GAGVSQSPRYKVTKRGQDVALRCDPISGHVSLYWYRQALGQGPEFLTYFNYEAQQDKSGLPNDRFSAERPEGSISTLTIQRTEQRDSAMYRCASSLNPPSGSSYNEQYFGPGTRLLVL.

This chain uses TRBV10-3 with TRBJ1-2; TRBD1 agrees at 7 bases. The CDR3 loop spans 15 amino acids. V trimming: 2 bases; J trimming: 6 bases; junction bases outside the gene matches: 9. Germline V gene data show CDR1 as ENHRY and CDR2 as SYGVKD. Here the CDR3 reads CAISESDRVVDGYTF. CDR3 in DNA: TGTGCCATCAGTGAGAGCGACAGGGTTGTCGATGGCTACACCTTC.

The rearrangement joins TRBV14 to TRBJ2-5; 7 bases are a match to TRBD2. CDR3 size: 15 residues. The germline V gene encodes CDR1 SGHDN and CDR2 FVKESK. J lost 2 bases, V lost 3 bases, and 6 bases had no gene match. The CDR3, as DNA: TGTGCCAGCAGCCATAATCTAGCGGTACAAGAGACCCAGTACTTC. As protein: CASSHNLAVQETQYF.

The CDR3 loop reads CASPGGPSETQYF. CDR3 DNA sequence: TGTGCCAGTCCTGGAGGGCCCTCGGAGACCCAGTACTTC. V is TRBV6-5 and J is TRBJ2-4; perhaps TRBD2 as D (6 bases). The DNA matches TRBJ2-5 better at its end, which makes the J call doubtful. Germline CDR1 MNHEY, CDR2 SVGAGI. There are 13 residues in the CDR3.

This clonotype was detected once. This chain links TRBV30 with TRBJ1-4, with 7 nucleotides matching TRBD1. The length of the CDR3 is 17 residues. Germline CDR1 and CDR2: GTSNPN and SVGIG (reference sequence). V dropped 3 bases and J dropped 0; count of bases not matched to a gene: 10. CDR3 nucleotide sequence: TGTGCCTGGAGCCCCCGGGCAGGGGGACCAACTAATGAAAAACTGTTTTTT. Its protein product is CAWSPRAGGPTNEKLFF.

This sequence joins TRBV3-1 and TRBJ2-3; possibly TRBD1 for D (6 bases). There are 14 residues in the CDR3. Germline V gene data show CDR1 as LGHDT and CDR2 as YNNKEL (reference sequence). V gave up 4 bases and J gave up 9 bases, with 17 bases separating them. This CDR3 reads CASSPGTPTGTQYF. CDR3 in DNA: TGTGCCAGCAGCCCGGGGACACCCACAGGGACGCAGTATTTT.

This clonotype was observed at least ten times. The rearrangement links TRBV7-2 to TRBJ1-2; no clear D. Germline V gene data show CDR1 as SGHTA and CDR2 as FQGNSA. Trimming took off 0 bases at V and 0 bases at J, with 5 bases between the two ends. This CDR3 is 14 amino acids long. The CDR3 reads CASSLAQTNYGYTF. The CDR3 DNA sequence: TGTGCCAGCAGCTTAGCGCAAACTAACTATGGCTACACCTTC.

This clonotype has more than one count but fewer than ten. The rearrangement links TRBV27 to TRBJ2-1; 7 bases match TRBD2. The germline V gene has CDR1 MNHEY and CDR2 SMNVEV (reference sequence). The CDR3 covers 19 residues. V trimming: 2 bases; J trimming: 4 bases; junction bases outside the gene matches: 17. For the CDR3, the DNA is TGTGCCAGCAGTTTAATGGGGCGGGAGCGTCAAGTACGGTACAATGAGCAGTTCTTC. Translating it yields CASSLMGRERQVRYNEQFF.

The chain has TRBV6-5 and TRBJ2-5; tentatively, D is TRBD1 or TRBD2 (5 bases each). Germline loops: CDR1 MNHEY, CDR2 SVGAGI. The CDR3 is 14 amino acids. V was clipped by 0 bases and J by 5 bases, with 10 bases between them. The CDR3 DNA sequence: TGTGCCAGCAGTTACTCGGGGGAGTGGGAGACCCAGTACTTC. This sequence encodes CASSYSGEWETQYF.

This clonotype has just one count. This chain links TRBV3-1 with TRBJ2-1; D gene uncertain. The CDR3 extends over 15 amino acids. The germline V and J ends were trimmed by 0 bases and 13 bases, with 19 bases remaining between them. Per the germline V gene, CDR1 is LGHDT and CDR2 is YNNKEL (reference sequence). The CDR3 coding sequence is TGTGCCAGCAGCCAAGACCCACGACCCAAAGAGACCCAGTTCTTC. Protein product: CASSQDPRPKETQFF.

The chain has TRBV20-1 and TRBJ1-1, with TRBD1 identical over 8 bases. CDR3 length: 16 residues. V dropped 6 bases and J dropped 1; count of bases not matched to a gene: 13. CDR1 and CDR2 from the germline V gene are DFQATT and SNEGSKA (reference sequence). DNA for the CDR3: TGCAGTGCCAATGGACAGGGAGGGTGGGGGAACACTGAAGCTTTCTTT. This gives the protein CSANGQGGWGNTEAFF.

A remark on this clonotype: A much larger clone sits a single nucleotide away, making a read error possible. CDR3 DNA sequence: TGCGCCAGCAGACAGGTAGAGACCCAGTTCTTC. Translating it yields CASRQVETQFF. The gene calls are TRBV10-1 and TRBJ2-1; D might be TRBD1 (5 bases). Germline V gene data show CDR1 as WNHNN and CDR2 as SYGVQD (reference sequence). This CDR3 has 11 amino acids. V was shortened by 6 bases and J by 13 bases, with 13 bases between the two germline ends.

This clonotype was seen a handful of times. CDR3 nucleotide sequence: TGTGCCAGCAGCTCAGCGGAGGGATCCTACGAGCAGTACTTC. It codes for CASSSAEGSYEQYF. The V call is TRBV7-2, the J call TRBJ2-7, with D possibly being TRBD2 (6 bases). V was clipped by 4 bases and J by 1 base, with 11 bases between them. Germline values: CDR1 SGHTA, CDR2 FQGNSA. The CDR3 totals 14 residues.

This clonotype appeared a few times. One end of the junction does not line up with germline, which may come from a read error. The gene calls are TRBV3-1 and TRBJ1-2; D may be TRBD1 (6 bases). This CDR3 comprises 14 residues. CDR1 is LGHDT and CDR2 is YNNKEL in the germline V gene (reference sequence). CDR3 DNA: TGTTCCAGCAGCCAAGATCGGGACATAAATGGCTACACCTTC. The encoded protein is CSSSQDRDINGYTF. The full variable domain, completed using reference TRBV3-1 and TRBJ1-2, is DTAVSQTPKYLVTQMGNDKSIKCEQNLGHDTMYWYKQDSKKFLKIMFSYNNKELIINETVPNRFSPKSPDKAHLNLHINSLELGDSAVYFCSSSQDRDINGYTFGSGTRLTVV.

The chain employs TRBV5-6 and TRBJ2-7, with TRBD2 matching over 8 bases. The CDR3 is made up of 15 amino acids. Per the germline V gene, CDR1 is SGHDT and CDR2 is YYEEEE. V lost 3 bases, J lost 5 bases, and 10 bases stayed unmatched. CDR3: CASSSPGLESDEQYF. The CDR3 DNA is TGTGCCAGCAGCTCCCCGGGACTAGAGTCCGACGAGCAGTACTTC.

The chain carries TRBV6-7 and TRBJ2-7, with D possibly matching TRBD2 (5 bases). TRBV6-7 belongs to the ORF category, with a function that is uncertain. Trimming took 8 bases from V and 2 from J, leaving 13 bases between them. This CDR3 is built from 13 residues. This CDR3 reads CASLKRLTYEQYF. CDR3 nucleotides: TGTGCCAGCTTGAAGCGGCTAACCTACGAGCAGTACTTC.

In this sample, this clonotype turned up a few times. The J gene is TRBJ2-7, the V gene TRBV7-9; 10 bases fit TRBD2. The CDR3 contains 14 residues. V shed 5 bases, J shed 3 bases, and the junction held 4 bases outside the gene matches. Germline CDR1 reads SEHNR; CDR2 reads FQNEAQ (reference sequence). The CDR3 is CASSILAGDYEQYF. The CDR3 DNA follows: TGTGCCAGCAGCATCCTAGCGGGGGACTACGAGCAGTACTTC. Full variable domain (remainder filled in from reference TRBV7-9 and TRBJ2-7): DTGVSQNPRHKITKRGQNVTFRCDPISEHNRLYWYRQTLGQGPEFLTYFQNEAQLEKSRLLSDRFSAERPKGSFSTLEIQRTEQGDSAMYLCASSILAGDYEQYFGPGTRLTVT.